This T cell receptor (beta chain) was recovered during a study of blood T cell repertoires in COVID-19. Whole-study context: The origin of the acute and convalescent COVID-19 samples was the United States, Italy and Spain. The cDNA or gDNA used as material had been derived from T cells, B-cell-depleted T cells, or PBMCs.

In the original analysis: The assay estimated nucleated cells by amplifying reference gene primers. The repertoire was sequenced with immunoSEQ multiplex PCR; TCRdb's copy has only in-frame clones and lacks some. V, J and clone size reflect that table, while D and trimming were determined from the DNA. The sample lists about 65,000 clones; approximately 80% were seen once. The CDR3 consists of 16 residues. Deletions cut 0 bases from V and 1 base from J, with 11 bases between. CDR1 and CDR2 from the germline V gene are SGHRS and YFSETQ. The J gene is TRBJ1-3, the V gene TRBV5-1, with no clear D. This receptor was identified in an elderly man with acute or convalescent COVID-19. Sequencing was performed on peripheral blood. CDR3 nucleotides: TGCGCCAGCAGCTTGGGGGCAGGCACTTCTGGAAACACCATATATTTT. Its translation: CASSLGAGTSGNTIYF.